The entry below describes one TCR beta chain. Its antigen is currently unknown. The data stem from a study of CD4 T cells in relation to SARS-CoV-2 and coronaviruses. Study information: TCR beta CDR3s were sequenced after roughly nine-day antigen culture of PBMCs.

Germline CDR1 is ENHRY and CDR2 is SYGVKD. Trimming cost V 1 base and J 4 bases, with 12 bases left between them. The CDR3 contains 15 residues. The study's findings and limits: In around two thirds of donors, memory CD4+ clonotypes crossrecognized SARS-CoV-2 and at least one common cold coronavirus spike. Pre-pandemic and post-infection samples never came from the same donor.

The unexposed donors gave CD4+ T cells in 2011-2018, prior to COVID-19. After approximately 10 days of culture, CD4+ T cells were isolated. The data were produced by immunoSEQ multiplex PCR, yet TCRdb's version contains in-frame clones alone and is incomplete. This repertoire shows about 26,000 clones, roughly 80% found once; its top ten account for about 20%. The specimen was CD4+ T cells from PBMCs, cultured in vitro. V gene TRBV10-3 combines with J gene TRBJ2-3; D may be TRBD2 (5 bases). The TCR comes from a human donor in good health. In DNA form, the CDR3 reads TGTGCCATCAGTGAGTTCGGGGAGCGAGCAGATACGCAGTATTTT. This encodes CAISEFGERADTQYF.